This passage covers 22 T cell receptor beta chains from one sample sequenced in a study of CD8 T cells in Susac syndrome. RNA amounts of about 0.5 to 1 ug underwent reverse transcription with random hexamers. TCRdb re-called the immunoSEQ multiplex PCR reads through MiXCR, storing one row per CDR3 protein. The data show about 160,000 distinct CDR3 sequences, around 93% seen once. Sample: CD4+ T cells from PBMCs. The receptors shown here come from a human donor in good health.

The chain couples TRBV10-3 to TRBJ1-1; D not certain. Germline CDR1 reads ENHRY; CDR2 reads SYGVKD. The length of the CDR3 is 15 residues. The V gene lost 2 bases and the J gene lost 4 bases, with 14 bases spanning the gap. The CDR3 bases are TGTGCCATCAGTGAGCTGGGCAGCGACGGCACTGAAGCTTTCTTT. Translating gives CAISELGSDGTEAFF.

This clonotype was observed a few times. The chain has TRBV5-4 and TRBJ2-7, with D perhaps being TRBD1 or TRBD2 (5 bases each). V gave up 4 bases and J gave up 4 bases, with 18 bases separating them. Germline assignment: CDR1 SGHNT and CDR2 YYREEE (reference sequence). The CDR3 consists of 15 residues. The CDR3 DNA follows: TGTGCCAGCAGCCCCATCGGGGCTGTGGGTTACGAGCAGTACTTC. This sequence encodes CASSPIGAVGYEQYF.

V and J are TRBV12-3 or TRBV12-4 and TRBJ1-2; possible D gene TRBD1, 6 bases. Trimming cost V 6 bases and J 4 bases, with 24 bases left between them. The CDR3 runs to 17 residues. CDR3 protein: CASSPGRALGTIYGYTF. Written as DNA, the CDR3 is TGTGCCAGCAGCCCGGGACGGGCTTTGGGGACAATCTATGGCTACACCTTC.

CDR3 loop: CASSQDGLYNEQFF. CDR3 coding DNA: TGTGCCAGCAGCCAAGATGGGCTCTACAATGAGCAGTTCTTC. This chain joins TRBV14 and TRBJ2-1; D not certain. Trimming took off 0 bases at V and 3 bases at J, with 6 bases between the two ends. The CDR3 runs 14 residues. CDR1 is SGHDN and CDR2 is FVKESK in the germline V gene.

V gene TRBV6-1 combines with J gene TRBJ1-2, with 7 bases identical to TRBD1. CDR1 is MNHNS, CDR2 SASEGT, per germline. V lost 6 bases, J lost 5 bases, and 12 bases stayed unmatched. This CDR3 comprises 15 residues. CDR3 sequence reads: CASRGGEGAQYGYTF. CDR3 DNA sequence: TGTGCCAGCAGGGGGGGAGAGGGGGCTCAATATGGCTACACCTTC.

The genes are TRBV20-1 and TRBJ2-5; the match to TRBD2 covers 9 bases. The junction had 8 bases not matched to a gene; V was cut back by 4 bases and J by 5 bases. The germline gives CDR1 DFQATT, CDR2 SNEGSKA (reference sequence). The CDR3 sequence is 14 residues long. The CDR3 DNA is TGCAGTGCTAAATCGGGACTAGCCGTCGAGACCCAGTACTTC. Its translation: CSAKSGLAVETQYF.

A single count supports this clonotype. The V and J genes are TRBV20-1 and TRBJ1-6, with D hard to call. This CDR3 contains 13 residues. Germline V gene lookup returns CDR1 DFQATT and CDR2 SNEGSKA (reference sequence). V shed 1 base and J shed 10 bases, with 11 bases lying between them. The DNA for the CDR3 is TGCAGTGCTAGAGGCAATCGGGGATCACCCCTCCACTTT. It specifies CSARGNRGSPLHF.

The J gene is TRBJ2-5, the V gene TRBV28; TRBD1 agrees at 8 bases. V was pared by 2 bases and J by 5 bases, with 4 bases of the junction left unmatched. Per germline, CDR1 MDHEN and CDR2 SYDVKM. The CDR3 sequence is 14 residues long. The CDR3 spells CASSLQGADETQYF. The CDR3 bases are TGTGCCAGCAGTTTACAGGGGGCAGACGAGACCCAGTACTTC.

V is TRBV5-6 and J is TRBJ1-1, with D possibly matching TRBD1 (6 bases). V lost 3 bases and J 2 bases, leaving 17 bases between the germline ends. This CDR3 has 16 residues. Germline-derived CDR1 and CDR2 are SGHDT and YYEEEE. The CDR3 coding sequence is TGTGCCAGCAGCTCGTGGACAGCGACGGGAAACACTGAAGCTTTCTTT. It specifies CASSSWTATGNTEAFF. Full variable domain (outside the CDR3, taken from reference TRBV5-6 and TRBJ1-1): DAGVTQSPTHLIKTRGQQVTLRCSPKSGHDTVSWYQQALGQGPQFIFQYYEEEERQRGNFPDRFSGHQFPNYSSELNVNALLLGDSALYLCASSSWTATGNTEAFFGQGTRLTVV.

The V gene is TRBV7-9, the J gene TRBJ2-3; 7 nucleotides match TRBD1. The CDR3 covers 16 residues. The germline V gene encodes CDR1 SEHNR and CDR2 FQNEAQ (reference sequence). Losses at the gene ends were 4 bases for V and 2 bases for J; bases not matched to a gene: 9. CDR3 in DNA: TGTGCCAGCAGCTCCCCGACAGGGTATCTCACAGATACGCAGTATTTT. This translates into CASSSPTGYLTDTQYF.

This chain links TRBV29-1 with TRBJ1-1; no definite D call. Germline V gene data show CDR1 as SQVTM and CDR2 as ANQGSEA. Between the trimmed V and J ends, which lost 8 bases and 0 bases, there was a span of 13 bases. The CDR3 covers 13 residues. CDR3 nucleotides: TGCAGCTCCCGACCGCGGATGAACACTGAAGCTTTCTTT. Its protein is CSSRPRMNTEAFF.

The chain couples TRBV2 to TRBJ1-1, with D unresolved. CDR1 and CDR2 from the germline V gene are SNHLY and FYNNEI. This CDR3 is 14 amino acids long. V was pared by 6 bases and J by 4 bases, with 15 bases between. The DNA of the CDR3 is TGTGCCAGCAGCTCCTCGGGTCCGGTCACTGAAGCTTTCTTT. Translation: CASSSSGPVTEAFF.

The chain uses TRBV18 and TRBJ2-5; D gene unclear. The CDR3 has 14 amino acids. Germline V lookup: CDR1 KGHSH, CDR2 LQKENI. The ends were cut back, 2 bases at V and 2 bases at J, with 9 bases in the middle. CDR3 residues: CASSPGRTQETQYF. The CDR3 nucleotides are TGTGCCAGCTCACCAGGACGGACGCAAGAGACCCAGTACTTC. The complete variable domain, with remaining parts taken from reference TRBV18 and TRBJ2-5, reads NAGVMQNPRHLVRRRGQEARLRCSPMKGHSHVYWYRQLPEEGLKFMVYLQKENIIDESGMPKERFSAEFPKEGPSILRIQQVVRGDSAAYFCASSPGRTQETQYFGPGTRLLVL.

The V and J genes are TRBV4-1 and TRBJ2-5, with unresolved D. Germline assignment: CDR1 MGHRA and CDR2 YSYEKL. The CDR3 extends over 14 amino acids. Trimming cost V 0 bases and J 7 bases, with 12 bases left between them. The CDR3 DNA is TGCGCCAGCAGCCAAGAATCACAGTTTAGGACCCAGTACTTC. As protein: CASSQESQFRTQYF.

Details on this clonotype: At one boundary the junction diverges from the germline segment, which might be a read error. V usage is TRBV29-1 and J usage is TRBJ2-1; 7 bases fit TRBD1. This CDR3 comprises 13 residues. Germline V gene data show CDR1 as SQVTM and CDR2 as ANQGSEA. The CDR3 loop reads CNVLDRVNNEQFF. In DNA, the CDR3 is TGCAACGTTCTAGACAGGGTAAACAATGAGCAGTTCTTC.

The chain is built from TRBV5-1 and TRBJ2-7, with a possible D match to TRBD2 (5 bases). Germline V gene sequence: CDR1 SGHRS, CDR2 YFSETQ. The CDR3 length is 14 residues. V was cut by 4 bases and J by 2 bases, with 13 bases left in between. The CDR3 sequence is CASSVAGEAYEQYF. In DNA, the CDR3 is TGCGCCAGCAGCGTGGCCGGGGAAGCCTACGAGCAGTACTTC. The full variable domain, in which reference TRBV5-1 and TRBJ2-7 provide the parts outside the CDR3, is KAGVTQTPRYLIKTRGQQVTLSCSPISGHRSVSWYQQTPGQGLQFLFEYFSETQRNKGNFPGRFSGRQFSNSRSEMNVSTLELGDSALYLCASSVAGEAYEQYFGPGTRLTVT.

The rearrangement links TRBV13 to TRBJ2-7; a possible D gene is TRBD1 (6 bases). CDR3 length: 14 amino acids. The V end lost 7 bases, the J end lost 1 base, and 14 bases lay between the germline ends. Germline V CDR1 and CDR2: PRHDT, FYEKMQ (reference sequence). The CDR3 sequence is CASTGQGKSYEQYF. Written as DNA, the CDR3 is TGTGCCAGCACCGGTCAGGGGAAATCCTACGAGCAGTACTTC.

The genes are TRBV7-2 and TRBJ1-2, with D possibly being TRBD1 (5 bases). Germline values: CDR1 SGHTA, CDR2 FQGNSA. This CDR3 has 16 residues. V dropped 4 bases and J dropped 4 bases, with 19 bases sitting between them. The CDR3 region is CASSYPGTGQTYGYTF. The CDR3 DNA is TGTGCCAGCAGCTACCCTGGGACCGGACAAACCTATGGCTACACCTTC.

This clonotype was observed once. DNA for the CDR3: TGTGCCACCAAAGAACCGACAGATTTAAACTATGGCTACACCTTC. Translation gives CATKEPTDLNYGYTF. V usage is TRBV10-3 and J usage is TRBJ1-2, with a weak D call TRBD1 (5 bases). The CDR3 has 15 amino acids. Germline CDR1 reads ENHRY; CDR2 reads SYGVKD. The ends were cut back, 10 bases at V and 2 bases at J, with 20 bases in the middle.

This clonotype was observed a handful of times. The V call is TRBV9, the J call TRBJ1-1; D gene uncertain. CDR3 length: 13 residues. V shed 4 bases and J shed 3 bases, with 10 bases lying between them. CDR1 and CDR2 (germline): SGDLS, YYNGEE. CDR3 coding DNA: TGTGCCAGCAGCCGTGGGCGGGACACTGAAGCTTTCTTT. It yields the protein CASSRGRDTEAFF.

The genes are TRBV20-1 and TRBJ2-6; D is ambiguous. This CDR3 region has 14 residues. V lost 1 base to trimming and J lost 0 bases, with 4 bases between them. Germline CDR1 is DFQATT and CDR2 is SNEGSKA (reference sequence). In DNA form, the CDR3 reads TGCAGTGCTAGAGGAAACTCTGGGGCCAACGTCCTGACTTTC. Translating gives CSARGNSGANVLTF.

This clonotype was picked up one time. V is TRBV7-3 and J is TRBJ1-2; the match to TRBD1 covers 12 bases. CDR3 length: 15 residues. The trim removed 0 bases at V and 8 bases at J, leaving 4 bases unmatched. In germline, CDR1 is SGHTA, CDR2 FQGTGA. The CDR3 coding sequence is TGTGCCAGCAGCTTAACCGGGACAGGGGGCGAGGGCTACACCTTC. Translating it yields CASSLTGTGGEGYTF.